This T cell receptor (beta chain) is from a study of shared clonotypes between healthy human individuals. Study observations and caveats: Deeper or shallower sequencing was expected to change how clonotypes are shared among donors. The sole specimen, blood, was sampled, and tissue repertoires likely differ.

Germline CDR1 SEHNR, CDR2 FQNEAQ (reference sequence). The CDR3 length is 15 residues. Trimming stripped 2 bases from V and 6 bases from J, with 14 bases between. Donors were Caucasian adults residing in Nashville, Tennessee, USA. This clone was seen only once. The antigen is not known. In the authors' methods: Filtering was not the same, since immunoSEQ gave junction-only sequences without quality scores. Using immunoSEQ multiplex PCR, the repertoire was profiled, and TCRdb retains in-frame clones only, with some absent. The V and J calls and the clone size are those of that table, but D and trimming were determined from the DNA. This sample carries about 520,000 clones, about 84% of them seen once, and the ten largest clones take 12%.

The receptor's source is a woman aged 35 to 49 in good health. Some clones in this sample may be carry-over from other donors' samples. The chain has TRBV7-9 and TRBJ2-1; no clear D. Sample: PBMCs. The CDR3, as DNA: TGTGCCAGCAGCTTACCCCCCCAGATTGGCAATGAGCAGTTCTTC. Translation: CASSLPPQIGNEQFF.